The 21 T cell receptor beta chains in this list originate from one sample, sequenced in a study of cytomegalovirus exposure and HLA in healthy donors. The PCR used 60 Vbeta and 13 Jbeta primers. Assay used: immunoSEQ multiplex PCR; TCRdb lists only in-frame clones, some missing. The sample holds about 110,000 clones, over 70% seen once. Sequencing was performed on PBMCs. These receptors were obtained from a man under 40 in good health and CMV-seronegative.

J is TRBJ1-1 and V is TRBV27, with a possible D match to TRBD1 (5 bases). Germline assignment: CDR1 MNHEY and CDR2 SMNVEV (reference sequence). The CDR3 totals 12 residues. Trimming took 3 bases from V and 7 from J, leaving 9 bases between them. CDR3 loop: CASSFGGIEAFF. As DNA, the CDR3 is TGTGCCAGCAGTTTCGGGGGGATTGAAGCTTTCTTT.

The J gene is TRBJ2-1, the V gene TRBV30; unclear D gene. In germline, CDR1 is GTSNPN, CDR2 SVGIG (reference sequence). V lost 4 bases to trimming and J lost 3 bases, with 13 bases between them. This CDR3 spans 14 amino acids. The CDR3 region is CAWTLGFSYNEQFF. The CDR3 DNA sequence: TGTGCCTGGACCCTAGGTTTCAGCTACAATGAGCAGTTCTTC.

The J gene is TRBJ2-1, the V gene TRBV4-1; D perhaps matches TRBD2 (6 bases). The CDR3 is 21 residues long. Germline CDR1 reads MGHRA; CDR2 reads YSYEKL. V was cut by 0 bases and J by 0 bases, with 24 bases left in between. The CDR3 reads CASSQDPGTAFSGSSYNEQFF. The CDR3 nucleotides read TGCGCCAGCAGCCAAGACCCCGGGACTGCGTTCTCGGGCAGCTCCTACAATGAGCAGTTCTTC.

The chain couples TRBV29-1 to TRBJ2-5; 7 bases line up with TRBD2. Germline loops: CDR1 SQVTM, CDR2 ANQGSEA. V dropped 2 bases and J dropped 5; count of bases not matched to a gene: 8. This CDR3 region has 14 residues. The CDR3 is CSVESSWGGETQYF. The CDR3 DNA follows: TGCAGCGTTGAAAGTTCGTGGGGGGGTGAGACCCAGTACTTC.

This clone has only one observation. The CDR3 spells CASSFYETGTAFF. The CDR3 DNA is TGTGCCAGCAGCTTCTACGAAACAGGGACCGCTTTCTTT. This chain connects TRBV7-9 to TRBJ1-1; perhaps TRBD1 as D (6 bases). With 3 bases removed from V and 11 bases from J, the gap between germline ends came to 16 bases. Per the germline V gene, CDR1 is SEHNR and CDR2 is FQNEAQ (reference sequence). The CDR3 is 13 residues long.

The chain recombines TRBV6-1 with TRBJ1-5; D is perhaps TRBD1 (5 bases). Between the trimmed V and J ends, which lost 5 bases and 0 bases, there was a span of 5 bases. This CDR3 region has 13 residues. Germline V lookup: CDR1 MNHNS, CDR2 SASEGT. The CDR3 here is CASSRGSNQPQHF. CDR3 bases: TGTGCCAGCAGTAGGGGTAGCAATCAGCCCCAGCATTTT.

The chain joins TRBV29-1 to TRBJ1-1; the D gene is possibly TRBD1 (5 bases). Germline assignment: CDR1 SQVTM and CDR2 ANQGSEA. Trimming took off 6 bases at V and 4 bases at J, with 15 bases between the two ends. This CDR3 is 13 amino acids long. In DNA, the CDR3 is TGCAGCGTCGGGGGGGACGGCCGCACTGAAGCTTTCTTT. Amino acid sequence: CSVGGDGRTEAFF. Full variable domain (rest looked up from reference TRBV29-1 and TRBJ1-1): SAVISQKPSRDICQRGTSLTIQCQVDSQVTMMFWYRQQPGQSLTLIATANQGSEATYESGFVIDKFPISRPNLTFSTLTVSNMSPEDSSIYLCSVGGDGRTEAFFGQGTRLTVV.

V and J are TRBV7-9 and TRBJ2-7; 9 nucleotides line up with TRBD1. The V segment lost 2 bases and the J segment 1 base; nucleotides outside the gene matches: 3. The CDR3 runs 15 residues. Germline CDR1 SEHNR, CDR2 FQNEAQ (reference sequence). The CDR3 sequence: CASSLLGQGSYEQYF. As DNA, the CDR3 is TGTGCCAGCAGCTTACTGGGACAGGGTTCCTACGAGCAGTACTTC. Variable domain in full (rest from reference TRBV7-9 and TRBJ2-7): DTGVSQNPRHKITKRGQNVTFRCDPISEHNRLYWYRQTLGQGPEFLTYFQNEAQLEKSRLLSDRFSAERPKGSFSTLEIQRTEQGDSAMYLCASSLLGQGSYEQYFGPGTRLTVT.

This clone was found once. The J gene is TRBJ1-6, the V gene TRBV12-5; unclear D gene. The V gene lost 6 bases and the J gene lost 10 bases, with 13 bases spanning the gap. This CDR3 has 13 amino acids. In germline, CDR1 is LGHNT, CDR2 FRNRAP. DNA of the CDR3: TGTGCTAGTGGCCCTATCGGGGTGTCACCCCTCCACTTT. Its protein is CASGPIGVSPLHF.

The rearrangement uses TRBV6-5 and TRBJ2-7; 11 bases fit TRBD1. The CDR3 contains 15 residues. The junction had 5 bases not matched to a gene; V was cut back by 0 bases and J by 7 bases. Germline V lookup: CDR1 MNHEY, CDR2 SVGAGI. DNA of the CDR3: TGTGCCAGCAGTTACTCAGGACAGGGGGCGTGGGAGCAGTACTTC. This encodes CASSYSGQGAWEQYF.

V usage is TRBV4-2 and J usage is TRBJ1-4; D is uncertain. The germline gives CDR1 LGHNA, CDR2 YNFKEQ. CDR3 length: 12 amino acids. V dropped 4 bases and J dropped 8 bases, with 8 bases sitting between them. The CDR3 loop reads CASSPSWEKLFF. CDR3 nucleotide sequence: TGTGCCAGCAGCCCTAGTTGGGAAAAACTGTTTTTT.

This clone was observed once. V usage is TRBV19 and J usage is TRBJ2-7; 7 bases match TRBD1. Unmatched junction bases numbered 10, after V lost 8 bases and J lost 3 bases. The CDR3 spans 14 residues. CDR1 is LNHDA and CDR2 is SQIVND in the germline V gene (reference sequence). The CDR3 DNA is TGTGCCAGTCATCCCGGGACAGAGAACTACGAGCAGTACTTC. Translating it yields CASHPGTENYEQYF.

This chain connects TRBV28 to TRBJ2-1; TRBD2 matches at 10 bases. This CDR3 contains 15 residues. Germline V gives CDR1 MDHEN, CDR2 SYDVKM. V lost 2 bases and J lost 7; bases outside the gene matches: 5. The CDR3 loop reads CASSLDASGRNEQFF. Written as DNA, the CDR3 is TGTGCCAGCAGTTTAGATGCTAGCGGGAGAAATGAGCAGTTCTTC. Complete variable domain (other parts from reference TRBV28 and TRBJ2-1): DVKVTQSSRYLVKRTGEKVFLECVQDMDHENMFWYRQDPGLGLRLIYFSYDVKMKEKGDIPEGYSVSREKKERFSLILESASTNQTSMYLCASSLDASGRNEQFFGPGTRLTVL.

This chain connects TRBV19 to TRBJ1-5; TRBD1 matches at 9 bases. The CDR3 sequence is 16 residues long. V shed 6 bases and J 2 bases; nucleotides not matched to a gene: 8. CDR1 and CDR2 (germline): LNHDA, SQIVND (reference sequence). CDR3: CASSPTRDRGNQPQHF. Here the CDR3 DNA reads TGTGCCAGTAGCCCTACTAGGGACAGGGGCAATCAGCCCCAGCATTTT.

The V gene is TRBV20-1, the J gene TRBJ1-2; D gene uncertain. CDR3 length: 10 amino acids. Trimming removed 5 bases at V and 6 bases at J, with 7 bases between. Germline CDR1 and CDR2: DFQATT and SNEGSKA (reference sequence). This CDR3 is CSAPSDGYTF. CDR3 DNA: TGCAGTGCTCCGAGTGATGGCTACACCTTC.

V gene TRBV27 combines with J gene TRBJ2-7; 7 bases map to TRBD1. The germline gives CDR1 MNHEY, CDR2 SMNVEV (reference sequence). With V trimmed by 0 bases and J by 1 base, 0 bases remained unmatched. The CDR3 spans 14 residues. The CDR3 DNA reads as TGTGCCAGCAGTTTATCGACAGGGTCCTACGAGCAGTACTTC. This codes for CASSLSTGSYEQYF.

This chain links TRBV5-1 with TRBJ2-1; TRBD2 matches 11 bases. In germline, CDR1 is SGHRS, CDR2 YFSETQ. CDR3 length: 20 amino acids. The J segment lost 6 bases and the V segment lost 2 bases, leaving 19 bases of the junction unmatched. The CDR3 region is CASSLLVSSGRRSGANEQFF. Here the CDR3 DNA reads TGCGCCAGCAGCTTACTGGTGTCTAGCGGGAGGCGGTCGGGGGCCAATGAGCAGTTCTTC.

The rearrangement uses TRBV4-1 and TRBJ2-7; perhaps TRBD1 as D (5 bases). V dropped 1 base and J dropped 1 base, with 11 bases sitting between them. This CDR3 has 15 residues. Germline V CDR1 and CDR2: MGHRA, YSYEKL. The CDR3 sequence: CASSQVATESYEQYF. The CDR3 coding sequence is TGCGCCAGCAGCCAAGTGGCGACAGAGTCCTACGAGCAGTACTTC.

The J gene is TRBJ2-3, the V gene TRBV6-5; tentative D call: TRBD2 (6 bases). Trimming pared 6 bases from V and 2 bases from J, leaving 12 bases between. The CDR3 is 14 residues long. The germline gives CDR1 MNHEY, CDR2 SVGAGI. DNA for the CDR3: TGTGCCAGCAGGGATTTAGCGGCCACAGATACGCAGTATTTT. Its protein product is CASRDLAATDTQYF.

The chain couples TRBV10-3 to TRBJ1-5; no reliable D call. This CDR3 spans 13 amino acids. The germline gives CDR1 ENHRY, CDR2 SYGVKD. Trimming took off 3 bases at V and 3 bases at J, with 6 bases between the two ends. CDR3 loop: CAISELPNQPQHF. DNA of the CDR3: TGTGCCATCAGTGAACTCCCCAATCAGCCCCAGCATTTT.

This rearrangement joins TRBV30 to TRBJ1-2; D is ambiguous. Trimming removed 0 bases at V and 4 bases at J, with 6 bases between. Germline CDR1 and CDR2: GTSNPN and SVGIG (reference sequence). The CDR3 loop spans 12 amino acids. CDR3 DNA: TGTGCCTGGAGTGTACAGCTCTATGGCTACACCTTC. It encodes CAWSVQLYGYTF.